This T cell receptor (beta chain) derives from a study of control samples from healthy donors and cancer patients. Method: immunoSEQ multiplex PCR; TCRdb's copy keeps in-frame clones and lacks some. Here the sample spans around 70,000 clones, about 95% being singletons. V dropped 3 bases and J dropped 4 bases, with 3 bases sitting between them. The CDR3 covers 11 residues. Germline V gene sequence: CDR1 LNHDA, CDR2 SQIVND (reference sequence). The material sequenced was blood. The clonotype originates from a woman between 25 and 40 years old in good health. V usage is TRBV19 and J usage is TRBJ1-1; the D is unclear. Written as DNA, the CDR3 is TGTGCCAGTAGTATGTCCACTGAAGCTTTCTTT. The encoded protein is CASSMSTEAFF.